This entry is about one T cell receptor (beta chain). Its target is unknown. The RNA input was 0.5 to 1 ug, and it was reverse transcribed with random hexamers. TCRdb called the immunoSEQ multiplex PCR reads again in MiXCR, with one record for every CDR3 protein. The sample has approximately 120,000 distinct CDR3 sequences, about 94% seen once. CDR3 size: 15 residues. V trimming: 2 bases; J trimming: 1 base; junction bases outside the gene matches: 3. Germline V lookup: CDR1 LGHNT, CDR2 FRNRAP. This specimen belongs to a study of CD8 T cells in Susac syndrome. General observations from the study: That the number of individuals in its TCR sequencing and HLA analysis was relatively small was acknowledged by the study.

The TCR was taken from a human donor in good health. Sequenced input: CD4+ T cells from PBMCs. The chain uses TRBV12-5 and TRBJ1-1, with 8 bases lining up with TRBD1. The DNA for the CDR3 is TGTGCTAGTGGTTTGTCTACAGGGGGGAACACTGAAGCTTTCTTT. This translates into CASGLSTGGNTEAFF.